A single sample gave rise to the 22 T cell receptor beta chains below, sequenced in a study of T cells in narcolepsy. TCRdb's copy holds only in-frame clones and misses some; the assay was immunoSEQ multiplex PCR. The data hold around 28,000 clones, with around 80% observed a single time. Source material: CD45RA- memory CD4+ T cells from PBMCs. All receptors derive from a human donor with narcolepsy.

The V gene is TRBV19, the J gene TRBJ2-4; either TRBD1 or TRBD2 may supply D (5 bases each). This CDR3 region has 13 residues. Germline assignment: CDR1 LNHDA and CDR2 SQIVND (reference sequence). Trimming cost V 6 bases and J 4 bases, with 10 bases left between them. The DNA of the CDR3 is TGTGCCAGTAGGGGGGAAGGTAAAAACATTCAGTACTTC. Its protein product is CASRGEGKNIQYF.

The rearrangement uses TRBV10-3 and TRBJ2-5; D perhaps matches TRBD2 (5 bases). Germline assignment: CDR1 ENHRY and CDR2 SYGVKD. This CDR3 has 13 residues. Trimming shortened V by 3 bases and J by 3 bases, and 8 bases separated the two germline ends. CDR3 residues: CAISDLREETQYF. CDR3 nucleotide sequence: TGTGCCATCAGTGATCTGAGGGAAGAGACCCAGTACTTC.

This clone qualifies as medium-sized (0.01 to 0.1%). This chain connects TRBV2 to TRBJ1-5; a weak D match, TRBD1 (6 bases). In germline, CDR1 is SNHLY, CDR2 FYNNEI. With 6 bases removed from V and 7 bases from J, the gap between germline ends came to 19 bases. CDR3 length: 15 amino acids. The CDR3 region is CASSPQTGGGQPQHF. The CDR3 DNA follows: TGTGCCAGCAGCCCCCAGACCGGGGGCGGGCAGCCCCAGCATTTT.

The V call is TRBV11-3, the J call TRBJ1-3; 7 positions match TRBD1. In germline, CDR1 is SGHNT, CDR2 YENEEA. V trimming: 4 bases; J trimming: 6 bases; junction bases outside the gene matches: 6. The CDR3 has 14 residues. The CDR3 bases are TGTGCCAGCAGCTCCAAAGGGGGCGCAAACACCATATATTTT. Translated: CASSSKGGANTIYF.

The chain recombines TRBV6-1 with TRBJ1-4; 10 bases match TRBD1. V gave up 1 base and J gave up 13 bases; unmatched junction bases: 12. The CDR3 is made up of 16 amino acids. Germline CDR1 is MNHNS and CDR2 is SASEGT. The CDR3: CASSEVFGTGDIILFF. DNA for the CDR3: TGTGCCAGCAGTGAAGTGTTCGGGACAGGGGATATAATACTGTTTTTT.

This clone was counted only a few times. The chain recombines TRBV2 with TRBJ1-1; no definite D call. The CDR3 totals 14 residues. The germline gives CDR1 SNHLY, CDR2 FYNNEI. The V end was cut by 4 bases, the J end by 0 bases, with 9 bases between. In DNA, the CDR3 is TGTGCCAGCAGTGTCCGGCGGATGAACACTGAAGCTTTCTTT. Translation: CASSVRRMNTEAFF.

The chain carries TRBV2 and TRBJ1-2; D is undetermined. V was trimmed by 6 bases and J by 8 bases, leaving 7 bases between them. This CDR3 has 10 residues. Germline V gene data show CDR1 as SNHLY and CDR2 as FYNNEI. This chain's CDR3 is CASSDGGYTF. The DNA for the CDR3 is TGTGCCAGCAGCGATGGCGGCTACACCTTC.

The chain couples TRBV7-8 to TRBJ1-1; D gene unclear. CDR3 length: 15 amino acids. The ends were cut back, 1 base at V and 0 bases at J, with 9 bases in the middle. Germline values: CDR1 SGHVS, CDR2 FQNEAQ. The CDR3 nucleotides read TGTGCCAGCAGCTTAGATGAAGGGTTGAACACTGAAGCTTTCTTT. Translation gives CASSLDEGLNTEAFF.

The chain is built from TRBV15 and TRBJ2-3; D gene unclear. With 0 bases removed from V and 0 bases from J, the gap between germline ends came to 10 bases. This CDR3 region has 16 residues. The germline V gene encodes CDR1 LNHNV and CDR2 YYDKDF (reference sequence). This chain's CDR3 is CATSRDLGLSTDTQYF. The CDR3, as DNA: TGTGCCACCAGCAGAGATCTAGGCCTAAGCACAGATACGCAGTATTTT.

This clone was seen only a few times. The V call is TRBV27, the J call TRBJ2-7; D remains ambiguous. Germline lookup yields CDR1 MNHEY and CDR2 SMNVEV (reference sequence). The CDR3 spans 15 residues. Trimming shortened V by 0 bases and J by 3 bases, and 12 bases separated the two germline ends. CDR3 residues: CASSLSKEAFYEQYF. The CDR3 nucleotides read TGTGCCAGCAGTTTATCGAAAGAGGCGTTCTACGAGCAGTACTTC.

This chain uses TRBV20-1 with TRBJ2-5; the D is unclear. V lost 4 bases, J lost 0 bases, and 3 bases lay in between. There are 11 residues in the CDR3. Germline loops: CDR1 DFQATT, CDR2 SNEGSKA (reference sequence). The CDR3 is CSATHQETQYF. CDR3 DNA: TGCAGTGCTACCCACCAAGAGACCCAGTACTTC.

The gene calls are TRBV10-1 and TRBJ2-1; no definite D call. The CDR3 extends over 13 amino acids. Germline CDR1 is WNHNN and CDR2 is SYGVQD (reference sequence). V was clipped by 0 bases and J by 4 bases, with 4 bases between them. CDR3 loop: CASSESTYNEQFF. The CDR3 nucleotides are TGCGCCAGCAGTGAGTCAACGTACAATGAGCAGTTCTTC.

The chain couples TRBV15 to TRBJ2-1; 7 nucleotides agree with TRBD2. Germline trimming cut 3 bases from V and 2 bases from J; bases unmatched to any gene: 4. Looked up from germline, CDR1 is LNHNV and CDR2 is YYDKDF (reference sequence). CDR3 length: 15 amino acids. CDR3 amino acids: CATSRSGATYNEQFF. The CDR3 bases are TGTGCCACCAGCAGGAGCGGGGCTACCTACAATGAGCAGTTCTTC.

V is TRBV19 and J is TRBJ1-1; a possible D gene is TRBD1 (5 bases). Trimming shortened V by 4 bases and J by 4 bases, and 7 bases separated the two germline ends. Germline V lookup: CDR1 LNHDA, CDR2 SQIVND (reference sequence). This CDR3 region has 12 residues. The CDR3 loop reads CASSRQRTEAFF. The CDR3 region has the DNA TGTGCCAGTAGTAGACAGCGCACTGAAGCTTTCTTT.

The V and J genes are TRBV7-6 and TRBJ1-5; 7 nucleotides match TRBD1. After removal of 5 bases from V and 4 bases from J, the junction contained 5 bases not matched to a gene. From germline, CDR1 is SGHVS and CDR2 FNYEAQ. This CDR3 spans 14 amino acids. The CDR3 nucleotides read TGTGCCAGCAGCGCGACAGGGATTAATCAGCCCCAGCATTTT. The encoded protein is CASSATGINQPQHF.

On this clone itself: Other DNA sequences in this specimen translate into the identical CDR3. The CDR3 DNA sequence: TGTGCCAGCAGTTTGAGGGGCAATCAGCCCCAGCATTTT. Translated: CASSLRGNQPQHF. The chain recombines TRBV27 with TRBJ1-5; no firm D call. The germline gives CDR1 MNHEY, CDR2 SMNVEV (reference sequence). Trimming left V 3 bases short and J 2 bases short, with 5 bases between. The CDR3 spans 13 residues.

The rearrangement links TRBV30 to TRBJ2-3; 7 nucleotides agree with TRBD2. V lost 2 bases to trimming and J lost 4 bases; unmatched junction nucleotides: 9. The CDR3 runs 15 residues. The germline CDR1 and CDR2 sequences are GTSNPN and SVGIG (reference sequence). CDR3 in amino acids: CAWSKNAGVADTQYF. The DNA for the CDR3 is TGTGCCTGGAGTAAGAACGCGGGAGTTGCAGATACGCAGTATTTT.

V gene TRBV28 combines with J gene TRBJ1-2, with D perhaps TRBD1 (6 bases). CDR1 and CDR2 (germline): MDHEN, SYDVKM. V was clipped by 9 bases and J by 4 bases, with 18 bases between them. The CDR3 has 14 residues. CDR3 in amino acids: CASGQPKRPYGYTF. DNA of the CDR3: TGTGCCAGTGGACAGCCCAAACGTCCCTATGGCTACACCTTC.

The chain combines TRBV19 with TRBJ2-5, with TRBD2 matching 10 bases. Germline loops: CDR1 LNHDA, CDR2 SQIVND (reference sequence). V was pared by 7 bases and J by 5 bases, with 10 bases of the junction left unmatched. This CDR3 has 15 amino acids. The CDR3 DNA reads as TGTGCCAGTAAGAATAGCGGGGGGCCATGGGAGACCCAGTACTTC. Translating it yields CASKNSGGPWETQYF.

V gene TRBV7-9 combines with J gene TRBJ2-5; possible D gene TRBD2, 6 bases. Trimming stripped 5 bases from V and 1 base from J, with 17 bases between. This CDR3 comprises 16 residues. Germline CDR1 is SEHNR and CDR2 is FQNEAQ (reference sequence). The CDR3 nucleotides are TGTGCCAGCAGCCCCGCAGGGAGGCAGGTCCAAGAGACCCAGTACTTC. The encoded protein is CASSPAGRQVQETQYF.

The chain combines TRBV9 with TRBJ2-1; 12 bases match TRBD2. Germline V gives CDR1 SGDLS, CDR2 YYNGEE. The ends lost 4 bases at V and 0 bases at J; junction bases unmatched: 2. The CDR3 sequence is 16 residues long. The CDR3 is CASSPTSGSSYNEQFF. In DNA, the CDR3 is TGTGCCAGCAGCCCGACTAGCGGGAGCTCCTACAATGAGCAGTTCTTC.

The chain is built from TRBV7-9 and TRBJ2-1, with D uncertain. The CDR3 runs to 11 residues. The ends were cut back, 1 base at V and 10 bases at J, with 5 bases in the middle. The germline V gene has CDR1 SEHNR and CDR2 FQNEAQ (reference sequence). CDR3 amino acids: CASSLGWEQFF. Here the CDR3 DNA reads TGTGCCAGCAGCTTAGGGTGGGAGCAGTTCTTC.